This entry lists 27 T cell receptor beta chains sequenced from one sample in a study of T cell responses to AZD1222 COVID-19 vaccine. Sequencing was performed with immunoSEQ multiplex PCR; in TCRdb, only in-frame clones are kept and a portion is missing. The sample shows 46,000 or so clones, roughly 91% of them seen only once. Sequenced here: peripheral blood, sampled 28 days after the second AZD1222 dose. The receptors come from an adult who received the AZD1222 COVID-19 vaccine.

CDR3 DNA sequence: TGTGCCAGCAGCCAAGTTGGTCTAGCGGGGAGTGAGCAGTTCTTC. Translating it yields CASSQVGLAGSEQFF. The rearrangement uses TRBV14 and TRBJ2-1, with TRBD2 identical over 9 bases. The CDR3 sequence is 15 residues long. Trimming cost V 1 base and J 9 bases; bases outside gene matches: 7. CDR1 is SGHDN and CDR2 is FVKESK in the germline V gene.

This clone has more than one count but fewer than ten. This chain links TRBV6-2 or TRBV6-3 with TRBJ2-3, with 8 bases that match TRBD2. CDR3 size: 17 residues. Germline V gene data show CDR1 as MNHEY and CDR2 as SVGEGT. The J segment lost 3 bases and the V segment lost 5 bases, leaving 13 bases of the junction unmatched. CDR3 loop: CASSTPGRGARTDTQYF. In nucleotides, the CDR3 is TGTGCCAGCAGTACCCCGGGGCGGGGGGCGCGAACAGATACGCAGTATTTT.

This sequence joins TRBV19 and TRBJ1-5, with TRBD1 matching 7 bases. This CDR3 has 15 amino acids. The germline CDR1 and CDR2 sequences are LNHDA and SQIVND (reference sequence). After removal of 4 bases from V and 3 bases from J, the junction contained 6 bases not matched to a gene. The CDR3 DNA is TGTGCCAGTAGTACGGGACAGAGCCCCAATCAGCCCCAGCATTTT. Its protein is CASSTGQSPNQPQHF.

This clone came up a few times. The chain employs TRBV30 and TRBJ1-5, with 7 bases lining up with TRBD1. CDR1 is GTSNPN and CDR2 is SVGIG in the germline V gene (reference sequence). With V trimmed by 3 bases and J by 9 bases, 14 bases remained unmatched. The CDR3 has 15 residues. This chain's CDR3 is CAWRHKGTDVSPQHF. The CDR3 region has the DNA TGTGCCTGGAGACACAAAGGGACAGATGTTTCGCCCCAGCATTTT.

The chain couples TRBV10-1 to TRBJ1-6; D is unresolved. This CDR3 spans 13 amino acids. The germline CDR1 and CDR2 sequences are WNHNN and SYGVQD (reference sequence). The germline V and J ends were trimmed by 2 bases and 9 bases, with 8 bases remaining between them. The CDR3: CASSELVSSPLHF. The CDR3, as DNA: TGCGCCAGCAGTGAGCTGGTTTCTTCACCCCTCCACTTT.

The V gene is TRBV5-5, the J gene TRBJ1-5; 7 bases fit TRBD1. V shed 3 bases, J shed 1 base, and the junction held 4 bases outside the gene matches. The CDR3 runs 15 residues. Germline CDR1 reads SGHKS; CDR2 reads YYEKEE (reference sequence). CDR3 region: CASSSTGVSNQPQHF. The CDR3 DNA reads as TGTGCCAGCAGCTCTACAGGGGTGAGCAATCAGCCCCAGCATTTT.

The CDR3 region has the DNA TGTGCCATACCGACAGTGTCTGGGGCCAACGTCCTGACTTTC. It codes for CAIPTVSGANVLTF. V usage is TRBV10-3 and J usage is TRBJ2-6, with TRBD1 as a possible D gene (5 bases). The germline CDR1 and CDR2 sequences are ENHRY and SYGVKD. This CDR3 has 14 residues. Deletions cut 9 bases from V and 1 base from J, with 10 bases between.

This chain joins TRBV2 and TRBJ1-6; TRBD1 might be the D (5 bases). The CDR3 is made up of 13 amino acids. Germline values: CDR1 SNHLY, CDR2 FYNNEI. V gave up 0 bases and J gave up 12 bases, with 9 bases separating them. The CDR3, as DNA: TGTGCCAGCAGTGAAGCCCCCGGGGGACCCCTCCACTTT. This gives the protein CASSEAPGGPLHF.

V is TRBV13 and J is TRBJ1-1; 11 bases are a match to TRBD1. This CDR3 spans 17 amino acids. Germline V gives CDR1 PRHDT, CDR2 FYEKMQ (reference sequence). V dropped 1 base and J dropped 4; count of bases not matched to a gene: 8. The CDR3 DNA reads as TGTGCCAGCAGCTTAGACATTGGGGGGACAGGGGGCACTGAAGCTTTCTTT. Translated, it gives CASSLDIGGTGGTEAFF.

This sequence joins TRBV7-2 and TRBJ2-3, with 9 bases that match TRBD2. Germline CDR1 reads SGHTA; CDR2 reads FQGNSA. The CDR3 consists of 17 residues. J lost 1 base, V lost 2 bases, and 7 bases had no gene match. The CDR3 DNA is TGTGCCAGCAGCTTACTGAGTAGCGGGGGTCGCACAGATACGCAGTATTTT. Amino acid sequence: CASSLLSSGGRTDTQYF.

This chain links TRBV19 with TRBJ2-3, with 13 bases identical to TRBD2. Germline V gives CDR1 LNHDA, CDR2 SQIVND (reference sequence). The CDR3 sequence is 14 residues long. This CDR3 reads CASGGTSGEDTQYF. DNA for the CDR3: TGTGCTTCTGGGGGGACTAGCGGGGAAGATACGCAGTATTTT.

J is TRBJ1-3 and V is TRBV5-5, with no clear D. From germline, CDR1 is SGHKS and CDR2 YYEKEE (reference sequence). The V and J ends lost 0 bases and 1 base respectively, with 8 bases between them. The CDR3 length is 15 residues. The DNA for the CDR3 is TGTGCCAGCAGCTTGGGGGGAATTTCTGGAAACACCATATATTTT. It is translated as CASSLGGISGNTIYF.

The rearrangement joins TRBV4-3 to TRBJ1-6; D is unresolved. V was clipped by 0 bases and J by 7 bases, with 10 bases between them. This CDR3 has 15 residues. CDR1 and CDR2 from the germline V gene are LGHNA and YSLEER. CDR3 sequence: CASSQDAFTNSPLHF. CDR3 coding DNA: TGCGCCAGCAGCCAAGACGCCTTTACGAATTCACCCCTCCACTTT.

The chain couples TRBV27 to TRBJ2-2, with TRBD2 matching over 8 bases. V gave up 5 bases and J gave up 4 bases; unmatched junction bases: 6. The CDR3 runs 15 residues. Germline CDR1 reads MNHEY; CDR2 reads SMNVEV (reference sequence). The CDR3 loop is CASSPFRGGTGELFF. The CDR3 region has the DNA TGTGCCAGCAGTCCATTCCGGGGGGGCACCGGGGAGCTGTTTTTT.

The CDR3 reads CAWVGLNYGYTF. The CDR3 bases are TGTGCCTGGGTGGGCCTTAACTATGGCTACACCTTC. V and J are TRBV30 and TRBJ1-2; unclear D gene. Trimming left V 5 bases short and J 1 base short, with 8 bases between. CDR1 and CDR2 (germline): GTSNPN, SVGIG (reference sequence). This CDR3 comprises 12 residues.

The table lists this clone with a count of one. The chain combines TRBV7-2 with TRBJ2-3, with 12 nucleotides matching TRBD2. The CDR3 extends over 18 amino acids. Germline CDR1 is SGHTA and CDR2 is FQGNSA. The V and J ends lost 3 bases and 1 base, in that order; junction bases with no gene match: 8. The DNA for the CDR3 is TGTGCCAGCAGCTTGGGACTAGCGGGCGACACCGGCACAGATACGCAGTATTTT. Protein sequence: CASSLGLAGDTGTDTQYF. The variable domain in full, completed from reference TRBV7-2 and TRBJ2-3, reads GAGVSQSPSNKVTEKGKDVELRCDPISGHTALYWYRQSLGQGLEFLIYFQGNSAPDKSGLPSDRFSAERTGGSVSTLTIQRTQQEDSAVYLCASSLGLAGDTGTDTQYFGPGTRLTVL.

V usage is TRBV19 and J usage is TRBJ2-1; 7 positions match TRBD2. Germline V gene data show CDR1 as LNHDA and CDR2 as SQIVND (reference sequence). V was clipped by 5 bases and J by 0 bases; unmatched bases: 4. The CDR3 spans 15 residues. CDR3 DNA sequence: TGTGCCAGTAGTTGGGGGGGGAGCTCCTACAATGAGCAGTTCTTC. Its protein is CASSWGGSSYNEQFF.

The chain has TRBV19 and TRBJ2-5; TRBD2 aligns across 13 bases. With 3 bases clipped from V and 4 bases from J, the junction kept 8 bases outside the gene matches. This CDR3 has 17 amino acids. CDR1 is LNHDA, CDR2 SQIVND, per germline (reference sequence). In DNA form, the CDR3 reads TGTGCCAGTAGTATGGGGGGACTAGCGGGGTTGGGAGAGACCCAGTACTTC. This translates into CASSMGGLAGLGETQYF.

V and J are TRBV13 and TRBJ1-3; D might be TRBD1 (6 bases). This CDR3 region has 14 residues. Deletions cut 4 bases from V and 8 bases from J, with 15 bases between. The V gene's germline CDR1 is PRHDT and CDR2 FYEKMQ (reference sequence). CDR3 nucleotides: TGTGCCAGCAGCTCGAGAAGAGAGGGGGACACCATATATTTT. Amino acids: CASSSRREGDTIYF.

The chain has TRBV6-2 or TRBV6-3 and TRBJ1-1; possibly TRBD1 for D (6 bases). V lost 0 bases to trimming and J lost 0 bases, with 11 bases between them. Germline values: CDR1 MNHEY, CDR2 SVGEGT. The CDR3 covers 16 residues. The CDR3 here is CASSYSAGVVNTEAFF. The CDR3 DNA reads as TGTGCCAGCAGTTACTCGGCAGGGGTGGTGAACACTGAAGCTTTCTTT.

Only one count was recorded for this clone. The chain employs TRBV6-2 or TRBV6-3 and TRBJ1-5; D not certain. The V end was cut by 4 bases, the J end by 5 bases, with 12 bases between. Germline assignment: CDR1 MNHEY and CDR2 SVGEGT. The CDR3 is made up of 14 amino acids. CDR3 in DNA: TGTGCCAGCAGTTCACCGGGATCCTATCAGCCCCAGCATTTT. It specifies CASSSPGSYQPQHF.

CDR3 amino acids: CATSSEEKRSPLHF. DNA of the CDR3: TGTGCCACCAGCAGCGAGGAAAAGAGGTCACCCCTCCACTTT. This chain connects TRBV15 to TRBJ1-6; D ambiguous. The germline CDR1 and CDR2 sequences are LNHNV and YYDKDF (reference sequence). V was trimmed by 3 bases and J by 10 bases, leaving 13 bases between them. The CDR3 totals 14 residues.

This chain uses TRBV7-6 with TRBJ1-4; no reliable D call. V lost 1 base, J lost 0 bases, and 9 bases lay in between. Germline assignment: CDR1 SGHVS and CDR2 FNYEAQ. The CDR3 loop spans 16 amino acids. The CDR3 DNA follows: TGTGCCAGCAGCTTAGGGCCAGTCGCAACTAATGAAAAACTGTTTTTT. Translation gives CASSLGPVATNEKLFF.

The chain links TRBV5-3 to TRBJ1-6, with D unclear. TRBV5-3 is an ORF for which the function is uncertain. The CDR3 sequence is 17 residues long. Trimming removed 3 bases at V and 3 bases at J, with 16 bases between. CDR3 region: CARSSLKAGNYNSPLHF. The CDR3 DNA reads as TGTGCCAGAAGCTCCCTAAAGGCCGGCAACTATAATTCACCCCTCCACTTT.

The chain is built from TRBV10-3 and TRBJ1-2, with TRBD1 matching 8 bases. Germline-derived CDR1 and CDR2 are ENHRY and SYGVKD. The CDR3 runs to 13 residues. The junction had 6 bases not matched to a gene; V was cut back by 8 bases and J by 4 bases. CDR3 sequence reads: CAIFETGGYGYTF. The CDR3 coding sequence is TGTGCCATCTTCGAAACAGGGGGCTATGGCTACACCTTC.

CDR3 sequence reads: CASSESRRGEAFF. The CDR3 DNA is TGTGCCAGCAGTGAAAGCAGGAGGGGTGAAGCTTTCTTT. The chain is built from TRBV2 and TRBJ1-1; weak D call: TRBD1 (5 bases). The V and J ends lost 2 bases and 7 bases respectively, with 11 bases between them. This CDR3 is 13 amino acids long. The germline V gene encodes CDR1 SNHLY and CDR2 FYNNEI.

The chain links TRBV6-2 or TRBV6-3 to TRBJ2-3; D remains ambiguous. CDR1 is MNHEY and CDR2 is SVGEGT in the germline V gene. CDR3 size: 16 residues. The V and J ends lost 6 bases and 1 base respectively, with 17 bases between them. CDR3 nucleotide sequence: TGTGCCAGCAGCATAGACGCCTCTCGGGGCACAGATACGCAGTATTTT. Its protein product is CASSIDASRGTDTQYF.